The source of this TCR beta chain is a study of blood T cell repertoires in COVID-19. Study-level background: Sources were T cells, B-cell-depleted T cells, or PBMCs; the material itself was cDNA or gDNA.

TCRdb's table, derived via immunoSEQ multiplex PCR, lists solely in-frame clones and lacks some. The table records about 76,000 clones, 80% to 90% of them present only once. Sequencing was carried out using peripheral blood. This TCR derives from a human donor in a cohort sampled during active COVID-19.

The CDR3 loop is CASSPRTGGDIQYF. For the CDR3, the DNA is TGTGCCAGCAGCCCAAGGACAGGGGGCGACATTCAGTACTTC. V gene TRBV11-2 combines with J gene TRBJ2-4, with 11 bases aligning to TRBD1. The ends lost 5 bases at V and 8 bases at J; junction bases unmatched: 5. The CDR3 is 14 residues long. Looked up from germline, CDR1 is SGHAT and CDR2 is FQNNGV.